Here is one T cell receptor beta chain with its context. This clone showed up just a few times. The antigen this receptor binds is unknown. No much larger clone exists at a distance of one base, and base qualities are not known. This entry comes from a study of technical replicates of blood from a few donors (TCRdb year 2017). Receptor amplification or capture employed the immunoSEQ multiplex PCR assay. TCRdb carries this immuneACCESS record with in-frame sequences only. Its versions omit some clonotypes, under half of them owing to an unresolved V gene in the studies checked, with the rest unexplained. The sample table holds fewer than 90,000 clones, of which roughly 93% were seen once. The ten largest clones represent roughly 0.25% of the sample. The germline V gene (reference sequence) specifies SGHNT as CDR1 and YYREEE as CDR2. At the junction V is shortened by 3 bases and J by 14 bases; bases outside the gene matches: 13. The CDR3 runs 15 amino acids, cysteine and phenylalanine included. Only the CDR3 part of the read is kept: 45 bases, read in frame from the first base.

The V gene is TRBV5-4 and the J gene is TRBJ2-1; 11 bases in the middle match TRBD2. The source material was T cells isolated from PBMCs. The sequence was collected from a human donor in good health. The CDR3 protein sequence reads: CASSSTSGNFKVKFF. The DNA sequence reads TGTGCCAGCAGCTCGACTAGCGGGAATTTCAAGGTCAAGTTCTTC.